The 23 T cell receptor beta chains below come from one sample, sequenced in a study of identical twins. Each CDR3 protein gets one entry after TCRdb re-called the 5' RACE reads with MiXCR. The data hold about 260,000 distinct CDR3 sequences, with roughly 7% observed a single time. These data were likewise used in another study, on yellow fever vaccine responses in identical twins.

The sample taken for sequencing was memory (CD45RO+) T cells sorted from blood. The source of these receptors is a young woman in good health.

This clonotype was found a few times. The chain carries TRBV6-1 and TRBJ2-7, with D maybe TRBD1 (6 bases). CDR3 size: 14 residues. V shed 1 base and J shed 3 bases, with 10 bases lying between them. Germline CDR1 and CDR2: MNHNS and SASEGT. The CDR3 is CASSEVVRGYEQYF. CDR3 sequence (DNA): TGTGCCAGCAGTGAAGTTGTCAGGGGCTACGAGCAGTACTTC.

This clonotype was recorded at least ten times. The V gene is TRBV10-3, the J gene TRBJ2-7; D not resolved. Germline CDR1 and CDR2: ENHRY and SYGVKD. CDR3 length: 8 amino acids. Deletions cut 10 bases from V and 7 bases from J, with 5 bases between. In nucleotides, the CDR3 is TGTGCCACTTGTGAGCAGTACGTC. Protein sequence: CATCEQYV.

CDR3: CATSQGTNTEAFF. CDR3 sequence (DNA): TGCGCCACGTCACAGGGGACGAACACTGAAGCTTTCTTT. The chain couples TRBV10-2 to TRBJ1-1, with 7 positions matching TRBD1. V was pared by 10 bases and J by 1 base, with 6 bases of the junction left unmatched. The germline V gene has CDR1 WSHSY and CDR2 SAAADI. The CDR3 loop spans 13 amino acids.

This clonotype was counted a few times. CDR3 sequence (DNA): TGTGCCAGCAGTTTATTGGAGGGGGGCTCCTACAATGAGCAGTTCTTC. Its protein is CASSLLEGGSYNEQFF. V and J are TRBV27 and TRBJ2-1; perhaps D is TRBD1 or TRBD2 (6 bases each). This CDR3 is built from 16 residues. V shed 1 base and J shed 0 bases, with 10 bases lying between them. Germline V gene data show CDR1 as MNHEY and CDR2 as SMNVEV (reference sequence).

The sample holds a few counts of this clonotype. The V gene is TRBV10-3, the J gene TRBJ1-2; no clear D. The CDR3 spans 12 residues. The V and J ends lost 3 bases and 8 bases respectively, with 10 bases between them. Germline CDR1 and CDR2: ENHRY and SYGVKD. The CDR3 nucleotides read TGTGCCATCAGTGAAAGGGTACGAGGCTACACCTTC. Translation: CAISERVRGYTF.

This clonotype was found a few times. The CDR3 spells CATSTPDRTCSYEQYV. Here the CDR3 DNA reads TGTGCCACCAGCACCCCTGACAGAACGTGCTCCTACGAGCAGTACGTC. The V and J genes are TRBV24-1 and TRBJ2-7; possibly TRBD1 for D (5 bases). Germline CDR1 and CDR2: KGHDR and SFDVKD. V was clipped by 7 bases and J by 0 bases, with 18 bases between them. This CDR3 has 16 residues.

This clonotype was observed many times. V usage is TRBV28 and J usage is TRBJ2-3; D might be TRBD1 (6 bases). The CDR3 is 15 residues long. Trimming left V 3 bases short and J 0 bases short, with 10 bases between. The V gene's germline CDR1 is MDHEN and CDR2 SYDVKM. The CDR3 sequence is CASSLGDTSTDTQYF. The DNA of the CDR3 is TGTGCCAGCAGTTTGGGGGACACGAGCACAGATACGCAGTATTTT. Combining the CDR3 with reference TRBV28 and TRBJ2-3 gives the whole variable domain DVKVTQSSRYLVKRTGEKVFLECVQDMDHENMFWYRQDPGLGLRLIYFSYDVKMKEKGDIPEGYSVSREKKERFSLILESASTNQTSMYLCASSLGDTSTDTQYFGPGTRLTVL.

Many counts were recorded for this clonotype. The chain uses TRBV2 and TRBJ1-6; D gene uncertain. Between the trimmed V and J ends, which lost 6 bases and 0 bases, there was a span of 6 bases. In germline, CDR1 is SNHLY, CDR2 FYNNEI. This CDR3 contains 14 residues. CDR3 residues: CASSASSYNSPLHF. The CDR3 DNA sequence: TGTGCCAGCAGCGCCAGCTCCTATAATTCACCCCTCCACTTT.

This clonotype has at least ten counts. The CDR3 loop is CASSLPGVGGYTDTQYF. The CDR3 DNA follows: TGTGCCAGCAGTTTACCCGGGGTGGGCGGGTACACAGATACGCAGTATTTT. The chain combines TRBV12-3 or TRBV12-4 with TRBJ2-3; tentatively, D is TRBD2 (5 bases). Deletions cut 2 bases from V and 2 bases from J, with 17 bases between. This CDR3 comprises 17 residues.

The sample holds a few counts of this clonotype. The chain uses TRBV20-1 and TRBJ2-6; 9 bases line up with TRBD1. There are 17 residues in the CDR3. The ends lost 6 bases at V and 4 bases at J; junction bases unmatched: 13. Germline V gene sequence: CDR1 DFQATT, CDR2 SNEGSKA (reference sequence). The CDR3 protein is CSAEKSRTGVGANVLTF. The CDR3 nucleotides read TGCAGTGCCGAAAAATCAAGGACAGGGGTCGGGGCCAACGTCCTGACTTTC.

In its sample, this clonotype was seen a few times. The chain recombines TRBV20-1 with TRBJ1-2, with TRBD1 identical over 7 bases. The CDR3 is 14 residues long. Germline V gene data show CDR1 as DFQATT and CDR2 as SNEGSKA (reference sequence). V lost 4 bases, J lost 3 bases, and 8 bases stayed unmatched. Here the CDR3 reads CSAKKTGRDYGYTF. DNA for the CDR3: TGCAGTGCTAAGAAGACAGGGAGGGACTATGGCTACACCTTC.

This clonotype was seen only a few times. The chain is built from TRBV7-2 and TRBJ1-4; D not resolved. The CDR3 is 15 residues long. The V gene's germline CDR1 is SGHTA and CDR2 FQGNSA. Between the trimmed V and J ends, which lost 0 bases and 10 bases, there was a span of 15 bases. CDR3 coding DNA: TGTGCCAGCAGCTTAGCGTCGACCATTGAGGGAAAACTGTTTTTT. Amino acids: CASSLASTIEGKLFF.

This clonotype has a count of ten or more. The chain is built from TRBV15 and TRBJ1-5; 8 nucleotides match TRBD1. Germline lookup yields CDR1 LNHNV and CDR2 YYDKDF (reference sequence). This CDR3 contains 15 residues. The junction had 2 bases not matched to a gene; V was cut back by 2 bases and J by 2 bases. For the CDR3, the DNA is TGTGCCACCAGCAGAATGACAGGGGGCAATCAGCCCCAGCATTTT. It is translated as CATSRMTGGNQPQHF.

Here the CDR3 reads CASSTGPDGTEAFF. Written as DNA, the CDR3 is TGTGCCAGCAGTACCGGACCAGACGGGACTGAAGCTTTCTTT. The J gene is TRBJ1-1, the V gene TRBV6-1; no clear D. Trimming removed 5 bases at V and 5 bases at J, with 15 bases between. This CDR3 has 14 residues. From germline, CDR1 is MNHNS and CDR2 SASEGT.

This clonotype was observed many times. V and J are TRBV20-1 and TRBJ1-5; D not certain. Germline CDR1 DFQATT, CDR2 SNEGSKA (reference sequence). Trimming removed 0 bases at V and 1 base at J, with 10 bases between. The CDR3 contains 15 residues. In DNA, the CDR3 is TGCAGTGCTAGAGAGCTGGGGAGGAGCAATCAGCCCCAGCATTTT. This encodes CSARELGRSNQPQHF.

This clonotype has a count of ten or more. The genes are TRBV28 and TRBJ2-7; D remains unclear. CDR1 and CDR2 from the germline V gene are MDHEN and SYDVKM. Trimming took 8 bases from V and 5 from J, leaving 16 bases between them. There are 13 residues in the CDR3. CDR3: CASARSGRNEQYF. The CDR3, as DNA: TGTGCCAGCGCCCGCTCAGGTCGCAACGAGCAGTACTTC.

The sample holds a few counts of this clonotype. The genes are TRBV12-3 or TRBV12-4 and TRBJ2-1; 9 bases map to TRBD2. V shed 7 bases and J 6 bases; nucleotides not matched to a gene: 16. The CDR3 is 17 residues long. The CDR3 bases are TGTGCCAGCACCCCATCTCGGGATCGACTAGCGGTCAATGAGCAGTTCTTC. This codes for CASTPSRDRLAVNEQFF.

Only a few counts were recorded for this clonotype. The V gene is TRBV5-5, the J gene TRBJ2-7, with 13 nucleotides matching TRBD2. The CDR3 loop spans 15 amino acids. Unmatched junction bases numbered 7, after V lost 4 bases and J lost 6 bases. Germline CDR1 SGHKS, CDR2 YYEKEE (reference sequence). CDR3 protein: CASSATSGRSSEQYF. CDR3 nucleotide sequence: TGTGCCAGCAGCGCGACTAGCGGGAGGAGCAGCGAGCAGTACTTC.

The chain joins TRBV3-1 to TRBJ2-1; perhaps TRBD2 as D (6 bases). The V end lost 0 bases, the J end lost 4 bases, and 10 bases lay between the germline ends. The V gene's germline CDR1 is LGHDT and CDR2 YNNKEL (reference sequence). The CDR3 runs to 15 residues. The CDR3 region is CASSQDGGNYNEQFF. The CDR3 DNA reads TGTGCCAGCAGCCAAGATGGGGGGAATTACAATGAGCAGTTCTTC.

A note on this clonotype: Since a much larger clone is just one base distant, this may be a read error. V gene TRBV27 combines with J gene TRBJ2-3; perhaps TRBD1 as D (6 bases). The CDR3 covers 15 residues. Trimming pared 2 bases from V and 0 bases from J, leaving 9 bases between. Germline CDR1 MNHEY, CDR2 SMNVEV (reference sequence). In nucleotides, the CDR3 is TGTGCCAGCAGTTTAAGGGGGACCAGCACAGATACGCAGTATTTT. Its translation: CASSLRGTSTDTQYF.

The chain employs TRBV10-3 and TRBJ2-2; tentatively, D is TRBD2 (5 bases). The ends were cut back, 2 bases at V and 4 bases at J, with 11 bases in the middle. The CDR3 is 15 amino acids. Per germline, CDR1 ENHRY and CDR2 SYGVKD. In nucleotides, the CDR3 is TGTGCCATCAGTGAGGTGGGAGTGGGCACCGGGGAGCTGTTTTTT. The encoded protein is CAISEVGVGTGELFF.

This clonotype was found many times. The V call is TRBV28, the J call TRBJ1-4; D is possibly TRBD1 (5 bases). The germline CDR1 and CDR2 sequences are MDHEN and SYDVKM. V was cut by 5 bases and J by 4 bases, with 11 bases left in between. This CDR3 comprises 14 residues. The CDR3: CASSAGPLNEKLFF. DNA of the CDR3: TGTGCCAGCAGTGCGGGACCGCTTAATGAAAAACTGTTTTTT.

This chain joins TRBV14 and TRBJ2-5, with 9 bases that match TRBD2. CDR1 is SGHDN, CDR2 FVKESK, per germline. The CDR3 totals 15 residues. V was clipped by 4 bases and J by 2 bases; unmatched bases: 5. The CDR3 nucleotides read TGTGCCAGCAGCCCACTAGCGGGCTTACAAGAGACCCAGTACTTC. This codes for CASSPLAGLQETQYF.